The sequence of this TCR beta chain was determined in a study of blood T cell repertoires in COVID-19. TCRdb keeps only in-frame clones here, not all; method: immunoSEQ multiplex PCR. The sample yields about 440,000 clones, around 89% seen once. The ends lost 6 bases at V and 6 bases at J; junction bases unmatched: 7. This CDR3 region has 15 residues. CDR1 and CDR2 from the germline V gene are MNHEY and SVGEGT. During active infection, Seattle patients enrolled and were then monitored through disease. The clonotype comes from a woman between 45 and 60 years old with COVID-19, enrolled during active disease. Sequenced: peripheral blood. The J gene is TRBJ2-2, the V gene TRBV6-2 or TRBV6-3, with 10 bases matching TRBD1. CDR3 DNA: TGTGCCAGCAGCTCGGGACAGGGGAGAGCCGGGGAGCTGTTTTTT. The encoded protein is CASSSGQGRAGELFF.